The 32 T cell receptor beta chains below come from one sample, sequenced in a study of T cell responses to AZD1222 COVID-19 vaccine. Here immunoSEQ multiplex PCR was the method, and the copy in TCRdb shows in-frame clones only, minus some. The top ten hold about 5% of the sample, which has over 85,000 clones, approximately 89% seen once. Sequencing was performed on peripheral blood, taken 28 days after the second AZD1222 dose. All receptors come from an adult who received the AZD1222 COVID-19 vaccine.

The chain carries TRBV11-2 and TRBJ2-4; D is undetermined. Trimming took 7 bases from V and 0 from J, leaving 16 bases between them. The germline gives CDR1 SGHAT, CDR2 FQNNGV. The CDR3 runs 16 residues. The CDR3 protein is CASTNWFGLAKNIQYF. The CDR3 DNA follows: TGTGCCAGCACCAACTGGTTCGGGTTAGCCAAAAACATTCAGTACTTC.

The genes are TRBV28 and TRBJ2-5; D is possibly TRBD2 (6 bases). V dropped 3 bases and J dropped 7 bases, with 12 bases sitting between them. Germline loops: CDR1 MDHEN, CDR2 SYDVKM. This CDR3 has 13 amino acids. The CDR3 bases are TGTGCCAGCAGTTTCGGGGGTGGCGGGACCCAGTACTTC. Protein: CASSFGGGGTQYF.

The chain recombines TRBV7-8 with TRBJ2-1, with TRBD2 matching over 15 bases. This CDR3 has 15 residues. Germline V gene lookup returns CDR1 SGHVS and CDR2 FQNEAQ. Trimming removed 4 bases from V and 6 bases from J; junction bases left unmatched: 1. For the CDR3, the DNA is TGTGCCAGCAGCTGGACTAGCGGGGGGGCCAATGAGCAGTTCTTC. Its translation: CASSWTSGGANEQFF.

The chain carries TRBV7-9 and TRBJ2-5; 10 bases are a match to TRBD1. Germline V gives CDR1 SEHNR, CDR2 FQNEAQ (reference sequence). The CDR3 covers 15 residues. After removal of 3 bases from V and 2 bases from J, the junction contained 3 bases not matched to a gene. CDR3 residues: CASSLGQGKQETQYF. DNA for the CDR3: TGTGCCAGCAGCTTGGGACAGGGGAAACAAGAGACCCAGTACTTC.

V usage is TRBV11-2 and J usage is TRBJ2-1; D possibly corresponds to TRBD1 (6 bases). V lost 1 base and J 4 bases, leaving 14 bases between the germline ends. From germline, CDR1 is SGHAT and CDR2 FQNNGV. The CDR3 is made up of 16 amino acids. Written as DNA, the CDR3 is TGTGCCAGCAGCTTAGGGGCAGGGGATATTTACAATGAGCAGTTCTTC. It yields the protein CASSLGAGDIYNEQFF.

V gene TRBV28 combines with J gene TRBJ2-5; TRBD1 aligns across 11 bases. V trimming: 6 bases; J trimming: 0 bases; junction bases outside the gene matches: 12. Germline CDR1 and CDR2: MDHEN and SYDVKM. CDR3 length equals 18 residues. CDR3 in amino acids: CASRNYPGQGGHQETQYF. Written as DNA, the CDR3 is TGTGCCAGCAGAAATTATCCGGGACAGGGGGGACACCAAGAGACCCAGTACTTC.

The chain joins TRBV5-1 to TRBJ2-2; D is perhaps TRBD1 (5 bases). Germline lookup yields CDR1 SGHRS and CDR2 YFSETQ. CDR3 length: 16 residues. The ends were cut back, 5 bases at V and 0 bases at J, with 14 bases in the middle. CDR3 sequence (DNA): TGCGCCAGCAGTATGGCCAGGGTTCCGAACACCGGGGAGCTGTTTTTT. This gives the protein CASSMARVPNTGELFF.

This chain joins TRBV2 and TRBJ2-2, with no clear D. The CDR3 loop spans 14 amino acids. Trimming removed 2 bases at V and 4 bases at J, with 8 bases between. Germline CDR1 and CDR2: SNHLY and FYNNEI. This CDR3 reads CASSELRVTGELFF. CDR3 nucleotide sequence: TGTGCCAGCAGTGAATTACGTGTCACCGGGGAGCTGTTTTTT. Looking up the rest from reference TRBV2 and TRBJ2-2 gives the full variable domain: EPEVTQTPSHQVTQMGQEVILRCVPISNHLYFYWYRQILGQKVEFLVSFYNNEISEKSEIFDDQFSVERPDGSNFTLKIRSTKLEDSAMYFCASSELRVTGELFFGEGSRLTVL.

The chain is built from TRBV6-2 or TRBV6-3 and TRBJ1-1; D gene unclear. Looked up from germline, CDR1 is MNHEY and CDR2 is SVGEGT. This CDR3 comprises 13 residues. V lost 6 bases to trimming and J lost 4 bases, with 12 bases between them. The chain's CDR3 is CASSKAITTEAFF. The CDR3 DNA follows: TGTGCCAGCAGCAAAGCTATCACCACTGAAGCTTTCTTT.

This clone was seen a single time. The V and J genes are TRBV25-1 and TRBJ1-6, with 8 bases lining up with TRBD1. V dropped 5 bases and J dropped 10; count of bases not matched to a gene: 7. The CDR3 has 14 residues. CDR1 is MGHDK and CDR2 is SYGVNS in the germline V gene. The CDR3 region is CASSPDRGFSPLHF. The CDR3 coding sequence is TGTGCCAGCAGTCCAGACAGGGGTTTCTCACCCCTCCACTTT. Together with reference TRBV25-1 and TRBJ1-6, the CDR3 gives the full variable domain: EADIYQTPRYLVIGTGKKITLECSQTMGHDKMYWYQQDPGMELHLIHYSYGVNSTEKGDLSSESTVSRIRTEHFPLTLESARPSHTSQYLCASSPDRGFSPLHFGNGTRLTVT.

This clone showed up just once. The chain joins TRBV30 to TRBJ2-2; D is uncertain. The V and J ends lost 5 bases and 1 base respectively, with 5 bases between them. Germline V lookup: CDR1 GTSNPN, CDR2 SVGIG (reference sequence). The CDR3 consists of 12 residues. CDR3 residues: CAWDGNTGELFF. CDR3 bases: TGTGCCTGGGACGGGAACACCGGGGAGCTGTTTTTT.

The gene calls are TRBV9 and TRBJ1-1; 12 bases are a match to TRBD1. The CDR3 spans 15 residues. CDR1 SGDLS and CDR2 YYNGEE come from the germline V gene. The junction had 5 bases not matched to a gene; V was cut back by 3 bases and J by 5 bases. The DNA for the CDR3 is TGTGCCAGCAGCGCCGGGACAGGGGGCGGAACTGAAGCTTTCTTT. It codes for CASSAGTGGGTEAFF. The variable domain in full, with the rest retrieved from reference TRBV9 and TRBJ1-1, is DSGVTQTPKHLITATGQRVTLRCSPRSGDLSVYWYQQSLDQGLQFLIQYYNGEERAKGNILERFSAQQFPDLHSELNLSSLELGDSALYFCASSAGTGGGTEAFFGQGTRLTVV.

This sequence joins TRBV6-5 and TRBJ2-1, with a tentative D call TRBD2 (6 bases). The CDR3 spans 15 residues. Germline CDR1 is MNHEY and CDR2 is SVGAGI. Trimming cost V 6 bases and J 2 bases, with 14 bases left between them. The CDR3 DNA reads as TGTGCCAGCAGACCAGCCACGGGGGCCTACAATGAGCAGTTCTTC. Translation: CASRPATGAYNEQFF.

J is TRBJ1-5 and V is TRBV19; tentative D call: TRBD1 (6 bases). This CDR3 is 15 amino acids long. Germline CDR1 and CDR2: LNHDA and SQIVND (reference sequence). V was pared by 7 bases and J by 0 bases, with 13 bases between. DNA of the CDR3: TGTGCCAGTAACTACAGGGCCCATAGCAATCAGCCCCAGCATTTT. Its translation is CASNYRAHSNQPQHF.

The chain links TRBV11-3 to TRBJ2-1; D not resolved. Germline V CDR1 and CDR2: SGHNT, YENEEA. The CDR3 is 13 amino acids. V lost 1 base and J 7 bases, leaving 8 bases between the germline ends. CDR3 nucleotides: TGTGCCAGCAGCTTAGGAGAAGATAATGAGCAGTTCTTC. It translates to CASSLGEDNEQFF.

The V call is TRBV6-1, the J call TRBJ2-7; D is unresolved. The CDR3 is made up of 14 amino acids. CDR1 and CDR2 (germline): MNHNS, SASEGT. Trimming removed 0 bases at V and 4 bases at J, with 10 bases between. CDR3 coding DNA: TGTGCCAGCAGTGAAGCGCCTGGGGATTACGAGCAGTACGTC. Translating gives CASSEAPGDYEQYV.

CDR3 sequence: CASSLARPNVDTQYF. The CDR3 nucleotides read TGTGCCAGCAGCTTAGCCAGGCCCAATGTGGATACGCAGTATTTT. The chain joins TRBV7-6 to TRBJ2-3; unclear D gene. The CDR3 is made up of 15 amino acids. In germline, CDR1 is SGHVS, CDR2 FNYEAQ. V gave up 0 bases and J gave up 6 bases, with 13 bases separating them.

As regards this clone: The same CDR3 is also encoded by other DNA sequences in this sample. V and J are TRBV9 and TRBJ2-3; the D gene is possibly TRBD2 (6 bases). CDR1 is SGDLS and CDR2 is YYNGEE in the germline V gene. Between the trimmed V and J ends, which lost 2 bases and 3 bases, there was a span of 7 bases. The CDR3 is 13 residues long. CDR3 coding DNA: TGTGCCAGCAGCGTTGGAGGGACAGATACGCAGTATTTT. This encodes CASSVGGTDTQYF.

The rearrangement uses TRBV5-4 and TRBJ2-2; no definite D call. This CDR3 has 16 residues. V lost 4 bases to trimming and J lost 4 bases, with 17 bases between them. Germline CDR1 and CDR2: SGHNT and YYREEE (reference sequence). CDR3 residues: CASSPKTLSGTGELFF. The CDR3 coding sequence is TGTGCCAGCAGCCCAAAAACACTCTCCGGCACCGGGGAGCTGTTTTTT.

The rearrangement links TRBV7-9 to TRBJ1-6, with TRBD1 matching 7 bases. The junction had 8 bases not matched to a gene; V was cut back by 6 bases and J by 0 bases. The CDR3 is made up of 17 amino acids. Germline CDR1 is SEHNR and CDR2 is FQNEAQ (reference sequence). CDR3 region: CASSRQGSGSYNSPLHF. For the CDR3, the DNA is TGTGCCAGCAGTCGACAGGGCTCCGGCTCCTATAATTCACCCCTCCACTTT.

J is TRBJ2-1 and V is TRBV28; 7 nucleotides agree with TRBD1. This CDR3 spans 17 amino acids. V trimming: 0 bases; J trimming: 7 bases; junction bases outside the gene matches: 12. Per germline, CDR1 MDHEN and CDR2 SYDVKM. The CDR3 reads CASSLWDRMSGVNEQFF. CDR3 sequence (DNA): TGTGCCAGCAGTTTATGGGACAGGATGTCGGGCGTAAATGAGCAGTTCTTC. The whole variable domain, remainder taken from reference TRBV28 and TRBJ2-1, is DVKVTQSSRYLVKRTGEKVFLECVQDMDHENMFWYRQDPGLGLRLIYFSYDVKMKEKGDIPEGYSVSREKKERFSLILESASTNQTSMYLCASSLWDRMSGVNEQFFGPGTRLTVL.

The V gene is TRBV6-2 or TRBV6-3, the J gene TRBJ2-7, with D possibly matching TRBD2 (6 bases). CDR1 is MNHEY and CDR2 is SVGEGT in the germline V gene. The CDR3 is made up of 14 amino acids. Trimming left V 4 bases short and J 4 bases short, with 14 bases between. Here the CDR3 reads CASSFGLEGYEQYV. CDR3 DNA sequence: TGTGCCAGCAGTTTCGGGTTGGAGGGGTACGAGCAGTACGTC.

The rearrangement links TRBV19 to TRBJ1-5; 8 bases line up with TRBD1. The CDR3 is 15 residues long. V lost 8 bases to trimming and J lost 5 bases; unmatched junction nucleotides: 11. CDR1 is LNHDA and CDR2 is SQIVND in the germline V gene (reference sequence). The CDR3 spells CASSRDRRIDQPQHF. The CDR3 nucleotides read TGTGCCAGTTCCCGGGACAGGAGGATCGATCAGCCCCAGCATTTT. The full variable domain, its missing parts supplied by reference TRBV19 and TRBJ1-5, is DGGITQSPKYLFRKEGQNVTLSCEQNLNHDAMYWYRQDPGQGLRLIYYSQIVNDFQKGDIAEGYSVSREKKESFPLTVTSAQKNPTAFYLCASSRDRRIDQPQHFGDGTRLSIL.

The V gene is TRBV7-3, the J gene TRBJ2-1; D possibly uses TRBD1 or TRBD2 (5 bases each). With 1 base removed from V and 3 bases from J, the gap between germline ends came to 10 bases. Germline loops: CDR1 SGHTA, CDR2 FQGTGA. CDR3 length: 15 amino acids. The CDR3 DNA sequence: TGTGCCAGCAGCTTAATGGGGACGGACTACAATGAGCAGTTCTTC. Translation gives CASSLMGTDYNEQFF.

The rearrangement links TRBV27 to TRBJ2-4; 9 bases align to TRBD1. Trimming at V came to 2 bases and at J to 7 bases, leaving 6 bases not matched to a gene. The CDR3 extends over 15 amino acids. CDR1 and CDR2 from the germline V gene are MNHEY and SMNVEV (reference sequence). CDR3 DNA sequence: TGTGCCAGCAGTTTACTGGGACAGGGTTTGAACATTCAGTACTTC. Translated, it gives CASSLLGQGLNIQYF.

This chain connects TRBV3-1 (or the pseudogene TRBV3-2) to TRBJ1-6; D not resolved. The CDR3 length is 17 residues. With 0 bases removed from V and 5 bases from J, the gap between germline ends came to 14 bases. CDR1 is LGHDT and CDR2 is YNNKEL in the germline V gene (reference sequence). CDR3 sequence reads: CASSQERNHLNNSPLHF. The CDR3 coding sequence is TGTGCCAGCAGCCAAGAGCGGAACCACCTCAATAATTCACCCCTCCACTTT.

V gene TRBV19 combines with J gene TRBJ2-2; TRBD2 aligns across 12 bases. The V gene end was trimmed by 4 bases and the J gene end by 3 bases; junction bases not matched to a gene: 12. The CDR3 spans 19 residues. Germline loops: CDR1 LNHDA, CDR2 SQIVND (reference sequence). The CDR3 reads CASSTGPSGGAWDTGELFF. CDR3 sequence (DNA): TGTGCCAGTAGTACCGGCCCTAGCGGGGGGGCCTGGGACACCGGGGAGCTGTTTTTT.

This clone was found once. J is TRBJ1-2 and V is TRBV19, with 8 nucleotides matching TRBD1. The germline V gene has CDR1 LNHDA and CDR2 SQIVND (reference sequence). The J segment lost 6 bases and the V segment lost 5 bases, leaving 14 bases of the junction unmatched. This CDR3 contains 16 residues. The CDR3 sequence: CASSPPGGAGGHGYTF. The DNA for the CDR3 is TGTGCCAGTAGTCCCCCGGGAGGGGCAGGGGGCCATGGCTACACCTTC. The full variable domain, rest sourced from reference TRBV19 and TRBJ1-2, is DGGITQSPKYLFRKEGQNVTLSCEQNLNHDAMYWYRQDPGQGLRLIYYSQIVNDFQKGDIAEGYSVSREKKESFPLTVTSAQKNPTAFYLCASSPPGGAGGHGYTFGSGTRLTVV.

V and J are TRBV9 and TRBJ2-3; D is unresolved. Per germline, CDR1 SGDLS and CDR2 YYNGEE. Trimming pared 3 bases from V and 1 base from J, leaving 9 bases between. CDR3 size: 14 residues. CDR3: CASSDEYRTDTQYF. The CDR3 region has the DNA TGTGCCAGCAGCGATGAGTACCGCACAGATACGCAGTATTTT.

The V gene is TRBV7-3, the J gene TRBJ2-2; D is possibly TRBD2 (6 bases). V shed 0 bases and J shed 6 bases, with 11 bases lying between them. The CDR3 covers 15 residues. The V gene's germline CDR1 is SGHTA and CDR2 FQGTGA. The CDR3 coding sequence is TGTGCCAGCAGCTTAACGTACGGGGGAGCCGGGGAGCTGTTTTTT. As protein: CASSLTYGGAGELFF.

This rearrangement joins TRBV4-1 to TRBJ2-1; TRBD2 matches 7 bases. The germline CDR1 and CDR2 sequences are MGHRA and YSYEKL. Trimming removed 0 bases from V and 5 bases from J; junction bases left unmatched: 16. This CDR3 comprises 19 residues. The CDR3: CASSQEGWRGYGLDNEQFF. CDR3 coding DNA: TGCGCCAGCAGCCAAGAGGGGTGGCGGGGGTACGGTCTCGACAATGAGCAGTTCTTC.

The CDR3 region is CASSPGQMMNTEAFF. CDR3 in DNA: TGCGCCAGCAGCCCAGGACAGATGATGAACACTGAAGCTTTCTTT. V gene TRBV5-1 combines with J gene TRBJ1-1; D possibly corresponds to TRBD1 (6 bases). V shed 4 bases and J shed 0 bases, with 13 bases lying between them. The germline CDR1 and CDR2 sequences are SGHRS and YFSETQ. This CDR3 is 15 amino acids long.